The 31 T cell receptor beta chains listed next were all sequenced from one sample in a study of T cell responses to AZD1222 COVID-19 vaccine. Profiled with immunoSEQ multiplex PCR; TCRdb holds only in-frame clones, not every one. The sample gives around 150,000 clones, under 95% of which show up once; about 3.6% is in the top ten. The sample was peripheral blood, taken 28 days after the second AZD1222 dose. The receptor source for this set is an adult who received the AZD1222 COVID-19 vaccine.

In DNA, the CDR3 is TGTGCCAGCAAGAGCACTGAAGCTTTCTTT. It translates to CASKSTEAFF. V and J are TRBV28 and TRBJ1-1; D is ambiguous. In germline, CDR1 is MDHEN, CDR2 SYDVKM. V was clipped by 7 bases and J by 4 bases, with 4 bases between them. The CDR3 runs to 10 residues.

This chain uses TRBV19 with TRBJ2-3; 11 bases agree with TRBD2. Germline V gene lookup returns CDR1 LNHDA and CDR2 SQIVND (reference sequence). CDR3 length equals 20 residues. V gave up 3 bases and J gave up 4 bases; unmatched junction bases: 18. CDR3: CASSMPSLLSTSGNADTQYF. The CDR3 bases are TGTGCCAGTAGTATGCCCTCCCTACTATCGACTAGCGGGAATGCAGATACGCAGTATTTT.

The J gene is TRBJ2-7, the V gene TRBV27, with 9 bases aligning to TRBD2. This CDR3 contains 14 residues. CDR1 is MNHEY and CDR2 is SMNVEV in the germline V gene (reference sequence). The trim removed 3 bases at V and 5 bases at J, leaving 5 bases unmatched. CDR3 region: CASSFSGRRDEQYF. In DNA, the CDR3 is TGTGCCAGCAGTTTTAGCGGGAGAAGGGACGAGCAGTACTTC.

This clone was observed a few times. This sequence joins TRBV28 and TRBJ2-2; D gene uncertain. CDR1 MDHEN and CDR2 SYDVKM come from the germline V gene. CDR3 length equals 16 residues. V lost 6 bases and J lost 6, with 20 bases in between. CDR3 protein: CASRPLGQAAAGELFF. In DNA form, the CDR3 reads TGTGCCAGCAGACCCCTAGGGCAAGCCGCCGCCGGGGAGCTGTTTTTT.

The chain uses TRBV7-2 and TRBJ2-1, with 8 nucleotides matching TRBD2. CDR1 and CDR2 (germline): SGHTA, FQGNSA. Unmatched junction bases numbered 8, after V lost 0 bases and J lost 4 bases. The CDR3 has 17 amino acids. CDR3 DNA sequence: TGTGCCAGCAGCTTAGCGTCTAGCGGGCCTCCTTACAATGAGCAGTTCTTC. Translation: CASSLASSGPPYNEQFF.

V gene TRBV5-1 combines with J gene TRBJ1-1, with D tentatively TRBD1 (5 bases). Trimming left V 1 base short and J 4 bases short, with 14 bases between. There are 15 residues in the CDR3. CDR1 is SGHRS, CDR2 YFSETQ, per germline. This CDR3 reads CASSLLRGLSTEAFF. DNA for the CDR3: TGCGCCAGCAGCTTGTTGCGGGGGTTGAGCACTGAAGCTTTCTTT.

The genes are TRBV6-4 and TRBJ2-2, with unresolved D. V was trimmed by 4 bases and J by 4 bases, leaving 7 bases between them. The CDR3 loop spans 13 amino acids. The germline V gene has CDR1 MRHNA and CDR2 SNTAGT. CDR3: CASSGTSTGELFF. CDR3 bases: TGTGCCAGCAGTGGGACGTCCACCGGGGAGCTGTTTTTT.

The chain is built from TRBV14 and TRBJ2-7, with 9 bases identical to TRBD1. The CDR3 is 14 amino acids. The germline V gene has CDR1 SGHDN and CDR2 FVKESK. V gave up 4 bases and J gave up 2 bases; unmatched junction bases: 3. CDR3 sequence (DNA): TGTGCCAGCAGCCGGGGACAGGGAACCTACGAGCAGTACTTC. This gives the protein CASSRGQGTYEQYF.

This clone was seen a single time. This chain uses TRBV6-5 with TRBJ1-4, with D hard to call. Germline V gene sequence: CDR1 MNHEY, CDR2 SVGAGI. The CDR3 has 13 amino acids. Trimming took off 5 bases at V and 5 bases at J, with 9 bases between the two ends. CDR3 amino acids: CASSPLSNEKLFF. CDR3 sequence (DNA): TGTGCCAGCAGTCCTCTTTCGAATGAAAAACTGTTTTTT.

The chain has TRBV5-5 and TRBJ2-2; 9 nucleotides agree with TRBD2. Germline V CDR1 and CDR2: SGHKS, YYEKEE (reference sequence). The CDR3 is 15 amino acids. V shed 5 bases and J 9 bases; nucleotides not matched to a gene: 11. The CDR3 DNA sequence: TGTGCCAGCAGACGAGGACTAGCGTGGACCTGGGAGCTGTTTTTT. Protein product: CASRRGLAWTWELFF.

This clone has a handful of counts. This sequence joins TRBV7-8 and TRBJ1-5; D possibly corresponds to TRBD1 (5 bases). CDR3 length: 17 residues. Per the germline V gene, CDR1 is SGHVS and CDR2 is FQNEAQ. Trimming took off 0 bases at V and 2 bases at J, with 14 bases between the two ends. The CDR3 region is CASSLAYQGRGNQPQHF. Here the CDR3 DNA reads TGTGCCAGCAGCTTAGCTTATCAGGGTCGGGGCAATCAGCCCCAGCATTTT.

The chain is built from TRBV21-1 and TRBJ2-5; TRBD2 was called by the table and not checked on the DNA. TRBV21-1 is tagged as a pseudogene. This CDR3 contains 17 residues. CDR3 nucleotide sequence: TGTGCCAGCAGCAAAATAGGGCTAGCGGGAGCTTCTGAGACCCAGTACTTC. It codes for CASSKIGLAGASETQYF.

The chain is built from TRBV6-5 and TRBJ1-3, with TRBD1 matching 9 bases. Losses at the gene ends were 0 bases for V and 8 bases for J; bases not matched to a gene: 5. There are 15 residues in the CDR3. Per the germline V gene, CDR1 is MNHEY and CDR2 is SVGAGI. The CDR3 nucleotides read TGTGCCAGCAGTTACTCCGGGACAGGGTTGGACACCATATATTTT. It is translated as CASSYSGTGLDTIYF.

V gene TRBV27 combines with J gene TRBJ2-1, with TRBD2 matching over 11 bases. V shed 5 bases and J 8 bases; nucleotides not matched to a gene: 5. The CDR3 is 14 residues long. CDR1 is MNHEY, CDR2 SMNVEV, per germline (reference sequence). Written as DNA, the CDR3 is TGTGCCAGCAGTAAGCGGACTAGCGGGCATGAGCAGTTCTTC. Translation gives CASSKRTSGHEQFF.

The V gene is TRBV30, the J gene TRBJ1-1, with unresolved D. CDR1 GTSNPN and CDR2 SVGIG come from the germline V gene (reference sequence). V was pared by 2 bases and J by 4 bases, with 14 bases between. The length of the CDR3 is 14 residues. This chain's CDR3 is CAWSSLGAGTEAFF. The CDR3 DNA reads TGTGCCTGGAGTTCCCTAGGTGCAGGCACTGAAGCTTTCTTT.

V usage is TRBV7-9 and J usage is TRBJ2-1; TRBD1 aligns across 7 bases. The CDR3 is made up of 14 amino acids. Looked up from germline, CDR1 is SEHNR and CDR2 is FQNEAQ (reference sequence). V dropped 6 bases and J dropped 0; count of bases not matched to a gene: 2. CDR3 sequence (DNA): TGTGCCAGCAGGACAGGGAGCTCCTACAATGAGCAGTTCTTC. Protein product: CASRTGSSYNEQFF.

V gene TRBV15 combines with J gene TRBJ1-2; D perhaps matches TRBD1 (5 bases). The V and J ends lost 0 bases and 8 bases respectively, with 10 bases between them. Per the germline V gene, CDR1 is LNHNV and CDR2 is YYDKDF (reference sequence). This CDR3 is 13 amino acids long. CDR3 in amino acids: CATSRDLRGGYTF. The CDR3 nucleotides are TGTGCCACCAGCAGAGATCTAAGGGGCGGCTACACCTTC. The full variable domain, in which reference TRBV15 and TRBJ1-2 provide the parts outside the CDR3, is DAMVIQNPRYQVTQFGKPVTLSCSQTLNHNVMYWYQQKSSQAPKLLFHYYDKDFNNEADTPDNFQSRRPNTSFCFLDIRSPGLGDTAMYLCATSRDLRGGYTFGSGTRLTVV.

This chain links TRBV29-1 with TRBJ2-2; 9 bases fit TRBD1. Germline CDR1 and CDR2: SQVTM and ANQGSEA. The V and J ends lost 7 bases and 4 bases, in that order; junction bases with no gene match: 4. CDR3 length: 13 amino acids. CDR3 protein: CSAGTGSTGELFF. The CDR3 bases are TGCAGCGCCGGGACAGGGAGCACCGGGGAGCTGTTTTTT.

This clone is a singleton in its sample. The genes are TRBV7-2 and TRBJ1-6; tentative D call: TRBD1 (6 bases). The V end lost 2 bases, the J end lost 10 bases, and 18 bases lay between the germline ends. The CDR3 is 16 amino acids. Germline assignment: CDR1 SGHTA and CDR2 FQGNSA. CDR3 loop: CASSLKSQQGRSPLHF. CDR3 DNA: TGTGCCAGCAGCTTAAAATCCCAGCAGGGGCGATCACCCCTCCACTTT.

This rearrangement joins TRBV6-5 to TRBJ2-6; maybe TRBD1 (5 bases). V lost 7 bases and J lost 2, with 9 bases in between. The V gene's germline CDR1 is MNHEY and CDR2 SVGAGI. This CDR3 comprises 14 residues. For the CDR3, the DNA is TGTGCCAGCATAGGGGTACCTGGGGCCAACGTCCTGACTTTC. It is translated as CASIGVPGANVLTF.

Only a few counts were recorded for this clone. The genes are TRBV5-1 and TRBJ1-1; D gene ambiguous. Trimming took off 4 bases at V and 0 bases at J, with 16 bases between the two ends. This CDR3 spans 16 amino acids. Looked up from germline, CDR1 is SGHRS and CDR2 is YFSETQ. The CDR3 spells CASSASGGSVNTEAFF. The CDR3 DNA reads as TGCGCCAGCAGCGCCTCCGGAGGGTCCGTGAACACTGAAGCTTTCTTT.

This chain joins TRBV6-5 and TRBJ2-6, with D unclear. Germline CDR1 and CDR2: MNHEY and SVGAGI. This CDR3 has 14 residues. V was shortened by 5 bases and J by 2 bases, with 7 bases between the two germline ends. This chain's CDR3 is CASSPVAGANVLTF. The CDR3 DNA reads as TGTGCCAGCAGTCCCGTAGCTGGGGCCAACGTCCTGACTTTC.

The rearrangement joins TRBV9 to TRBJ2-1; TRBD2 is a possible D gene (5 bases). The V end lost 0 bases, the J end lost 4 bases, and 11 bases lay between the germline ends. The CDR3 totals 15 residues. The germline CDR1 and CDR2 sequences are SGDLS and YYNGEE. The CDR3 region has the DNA TGTGCCAGCAGCGTAGTCGGGGAAAAGTACAATGAGCAGTTCTTC. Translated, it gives CASSVVGEKYNEQFF. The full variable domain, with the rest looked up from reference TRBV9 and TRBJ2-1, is DSGVTQTPKHLITATGQRVTLRCSPRSGDLSVYWYQQSLDQGLQFLIQYYNGEERAKGNILERFSAQQFPDLHSELNLSSLELGDSALYFCASSVVGEKYNEQFFGPGTRLTVL.

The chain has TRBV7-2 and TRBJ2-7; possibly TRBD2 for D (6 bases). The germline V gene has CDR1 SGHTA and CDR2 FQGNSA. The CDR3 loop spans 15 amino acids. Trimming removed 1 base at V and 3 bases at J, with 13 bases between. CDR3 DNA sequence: TGTGCCAGCAGCTTAGGGGACTCCTACGGCTACGAGCAGTACTTC. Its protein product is CASSLGDSYGYEQYF.

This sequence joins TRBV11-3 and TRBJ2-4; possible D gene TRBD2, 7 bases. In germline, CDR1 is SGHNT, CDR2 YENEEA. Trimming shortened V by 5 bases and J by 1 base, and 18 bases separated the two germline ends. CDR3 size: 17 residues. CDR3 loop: CASSPGGLAGAKNIQYF. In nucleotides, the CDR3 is TGTGCCAGCAGCCCGGGGGGCTTAGCCGGGGCCAAAAACATTCAGTACTTC.

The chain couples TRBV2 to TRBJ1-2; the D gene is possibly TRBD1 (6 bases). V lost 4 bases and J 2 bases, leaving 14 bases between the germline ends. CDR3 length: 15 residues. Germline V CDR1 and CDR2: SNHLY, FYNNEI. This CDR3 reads CASSATYTGNYGYTF. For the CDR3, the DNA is TGTGCCAGCAGTGCCACCTATACAGGGAACTATGGCTACACCTTC.

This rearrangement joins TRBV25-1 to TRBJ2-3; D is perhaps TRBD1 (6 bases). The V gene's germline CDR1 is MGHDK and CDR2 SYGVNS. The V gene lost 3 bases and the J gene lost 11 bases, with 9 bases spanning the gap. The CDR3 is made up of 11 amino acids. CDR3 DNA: TGTGCCAGCAGTGAGGGGGCAAGGCAGTATTTT. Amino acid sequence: CASSEGARQYF. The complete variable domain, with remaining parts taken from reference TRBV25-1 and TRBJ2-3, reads EADIYQTPRYLVIGTGKKITLECSQTMGHDKMYWYQQDPGMELHLIHYSYGVNSTEKGDLSSESTVSRIRTEHFPLTLESARPSHTSQYLCASSEGARQYFGPGTRLTVL.

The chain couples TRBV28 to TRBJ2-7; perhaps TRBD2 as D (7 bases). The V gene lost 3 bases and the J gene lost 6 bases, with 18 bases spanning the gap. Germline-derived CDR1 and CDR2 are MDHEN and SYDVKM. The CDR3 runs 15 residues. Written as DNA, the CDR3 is TGTGCCAGCAGTTTCTGGGGGGCGGGGAGGGTCGAGCAGTACTTC. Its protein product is CASSFWGAGRVEQYF. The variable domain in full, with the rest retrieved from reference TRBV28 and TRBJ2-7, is DVKVTQSSRYLVKRTGEKVFLECVQDMDHENMFWYRQDPGLGLRLIYFSYDVKMKEKGDIPEGYSVSREKKERFSLILESASTNQTSMYLCASSFWGAGRVEQYFGPGTRLTVT.

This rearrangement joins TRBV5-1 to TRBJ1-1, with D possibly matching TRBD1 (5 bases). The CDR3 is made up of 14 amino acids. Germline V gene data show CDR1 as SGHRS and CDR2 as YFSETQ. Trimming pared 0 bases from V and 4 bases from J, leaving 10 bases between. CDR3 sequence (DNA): TGCGCCAGCAGCTTGGTTGGGGCCGGCACTGAAGCTTTCTTT. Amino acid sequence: CASSLVGAGTEAFF.

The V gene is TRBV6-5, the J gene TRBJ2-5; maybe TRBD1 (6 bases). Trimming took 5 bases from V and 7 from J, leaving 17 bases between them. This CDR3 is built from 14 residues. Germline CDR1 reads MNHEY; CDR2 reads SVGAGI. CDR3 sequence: CASSKTGSPLTQYF. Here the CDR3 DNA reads TGTGCCAGCAGTAAAACAGGGTCCCCTCTGACCCAGTACTTC.

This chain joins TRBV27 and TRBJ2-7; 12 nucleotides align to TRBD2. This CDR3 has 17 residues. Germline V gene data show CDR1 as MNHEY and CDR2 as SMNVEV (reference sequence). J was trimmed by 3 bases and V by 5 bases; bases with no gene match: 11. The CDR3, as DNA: TGTGCCAGCAGTACACGACTAGCGGGAGTCGGCTACTACGAGCAGTACTTC. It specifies CASSTRLAGVGYYEQYF.